This is a list of T cell receptor beta chains from one sample in a study of neurological immune-mediated disorders. One entry per CDR3 protein results from TCRdb running MiXCR on the 5' RACE reads. The sample yields tens of thousands of distinct CDR3 sequences, around 3.6% seen once. Material: PBMCs. Receptor source: a woman in her forties or fifties with multiple sclerosis. The CDR3 runs from the conserved cysteine through the conserved F or W. D genes are given only for firm matches. Size is stated for part of the rows, as once, few or many counts, or as a class when the clone is expanded.

V	J	D	size	DNA	CDR3
TRBV10-3	TRBJ2-5	.	many	TGTGCCATCAGTGACACAGGGAACCGTCAAGAGACCCAGTACTTC	CAISDTGNRQETQYF
TRBV6-5	TRBJ1-4	.	.	TGTGCCAGCAGAGCAGGGTTTGGTGGTGAAAAACTGTTTTTT	CASRAGFGGEKLFF
TRBV5-6	TRBJ1-2	.	many	TGTGCCAGCAGCTTTGTGACGGACTATGGCTACACCTTC	CASSFVTDYGYTF
TRBV12-3/TRBV12-4	TRBJ1-1	.	many	TGTGCCAGCAGGCCCTCAGGAGGGACTGAAGCTTTCTTT	CASRPSGGTEAFF
TRBV15	TRBJ1-2	.	many	TGTGCCACCATGATAGTCTATGGCTACACCTTC	CATMIVYGYTF
TRBV5-1	TRBJ1-2	TRBD1	many	TGCGCCAGCAGCTTGGACAGGGGGGACTATGGCTACACCTTC	CASSLDRGDYGYTF
TRBV7-2	TRBJ2-2	TRBD2	many	TGTGCCAGCAGCTTATTCGCGGGGGAGACCGGGGAGCTGTTTTTT	CASSLFAGETGELFF
TRBV20-1	TRBJ2-1	TRBD2	many	TGCAGTGCTATGGGAGCGGGGGCACGCAATGAGCAGTTCTTC	CSAMGAGARNEQFF
TRBV20-1	TRBJ1-5	.	many	TGCAGTGCTAGATACGGGGGCGCGGCTCAGCCCCAGCATTTT	CSARYGGAAQPQHF
TRBV29-1	TRBJ2-1	TRBD2	many	TGCAGCGTTGACCGACTAGCGGGGGGAGGGGAGCAGTTCTTC	CSVDRLAGGGEQFF
TRBV3-1	TRBJ1-1	.	many	TGTGCCAGCAGCCCCTGGGCCGAGAACACTGAAGCTTTCTTT	CASSPWAENTEAFF
TRBV10-3	TRBJ2-1	TRBD2	many	TGTGCCTCTGGGAGTAGCGGGGGAGTTAGCTCCTACAATGAGCAGTTCTTC	CASGSSGGVSSYNEQFF
TRBV5-6	TRBJ1-6	.	few	TGTGCCAGCAGCAAAGACAGGCAACCCCCTACATATAATTCACCCCTCCACTTT	CASSKDRQPPTYNSPLHF
TRBV20-1	TRBJ2-7	TRBD2	many	TGCAGTGCTAGAGTTTCGGGGGGACCTGGCGAGCAGTACTTC	CSARVSGGPGEQYF
TRBV20-1	TRBJ1-1	.	many	TGCAGTGCTAGCTCCCGGGGGGGACTCTCTGAAGCTTTCTTT	CSASSRGGLSEAFF
TRBV4-1	TRBJ1-3	.	.	TGCGCCAGCAGCCAAGATTCTCAGGTGGGAAACACCATATATTTT	CASSQDSQVGNTIYF
TRBV4-1	TRBJ2-2	.	many	TGCGCCAGCAACCCCCGGGGGGCCTCGGGGACCGGGGAGCTGTTTTTT	CASNPRGASGTGELFF
TRBV6-5	TRBJ2-1	.	medium-sized	TGTGCCAGCAGCCTAACCGGGCCCTCTGCCAATGAGCAGTTCTTC	CASSLTGPSANEQFF
TRBV5-1	TRBJ2-5	TRBD2	many	TGCGCCAGCAGCCCAGGGTTAGCGGGGACGGAAGAGACCCAGTACTTC	CASSPGLAGTEETQYF
TRBV28	TRBJ2-4	TRBD1	.	TGTGCCATCAGTTTGGGAACAGGGGGCGATTGGAAAATTCAGTACTTC	CAISLGTGGDWKIQYF